The clone carrying this TCR beta chain has a single count. The sample comes from a study of blood T cell repertoires in COVID-19. Germline assignment: CDR1 SNHLY and CDR2 FYNNEI. V shed 3 bases and J shed 0 bases, with 5 bases lying between them. The CDR3 is 14 amino acids. Repertoires were generated with immunoSEQ multiplex PCR, while TCRdb's copy carries only in-frame clones and drops some. Of almost 400,000 clones in the sample, roughly 89% were seen once. The receptor's source is a woman under 40 who had recovered from COVID-19. V is TRBV2 and J is TRBJ2-2; D not certain. Source material: PBMCs or T cells enriched from blood (not recorded which). The CDR3 DNA reads TGTGCCAGCAGTGAGCAGGCGAACACCGGGGAGCTGTTTTTT. As protein: CASSEQANTGELFF. Based on the CDR3 plus reference TRBV2 and TRBJ2-2, the full variable domain is EPEVTQTPSHQVTQMGQEVILRCVPISNHLYFYWYRQILGQKVEFLVSFYNNEISEKSEIFDDQFSVERPDGSNFTLKIRSTKLEDSAMYFCASSEQANTGELFFGEGSRLTVL.